The clone carrying this T cell receptor (beta chain) was recorded many times. RNA transcripts yielded amplified TCR beta CDR3 regions. RT-PCR with HTBI primers came first, then second-round multiplex PCR. A single record per CDR3 protein comes from TCRdb applying MiXCR to the multiplex PCR reads. Among about 1.2 million distinct CDR3 sequences listed, approximately 35% were seen once. Germline loops: CDR1 LNHDA, CDR2 SQIVND (reference sequence). Trimming left V 6 bases short and J 8 bases short, with 10 bases between. The CDR3 has 12 amino acids. This entry comes from a study of Graves' ophthalmopathy and Graves' hyperthyroidism.

The sequenced sample was peripheral blood or thyroid tissue (not recorded which). The chain has TRBV19 and TRBJ1-4; no reliable D call. This TCR derives from an adult man with Graves' hyperthyroidism. CDR3 loop: CASSSPREKLFF. The CDR3 coding sequence is TGTGCCAGTAGCTCACCGCGGGAAAAACTGTTTTTT.